This record covers a single T cell receptor beta chain. The sample is drawn from a study of blood T cell repertoires in COVID-19. In the study overall: PBMCs, B-cell-depleted T cells, or T cells were the source of the cDNA or gDNA that made up the material.

Germline CDR1 SEHNR, CDR2 FQNEAQ (reference sequence). With 4 bases clipped from V and 1 base from J, the junction kept 4 bases outside the gene matches. This CDR3 is 15 amino acids long. The method was immunoSEQ multiplex PCR; TCRdb's version includes in-frame clones alone and lacks a portion of them. The sample has a few hundred thousand clones, over 75% seen once. Participants spanned ages about 18 to 90 years and resided in around 25 US areas. Before being deemed recovered, Cohort 3 donors had two negative PCRs, clearance, or symptom resolution. Material for sequencing was PBMCs or T cells enriched from blood (not recorded which). This sequence was found in a man aged 25 to 40 who had recovered from COVID-19. The chain employs TRBV7-9 and TRBJ1-5; 7 bases align to TRBD1. CDR3 region: CASSSTDRSNQPQHF. The CDR3 coding sequence is TGTGCCAGCAGCTCAACGGACAGGAGCAATCAGCCCCAGCATTTT.